This T cell receptor (beta chain) was recorded in a study of T cell responses to AZD1222 COVID-19 vaccine. Produced via immunoSEQ multiplex PCR; TCRdb's table is partial and in-frame only. Of 60,000 to 75,000 clones in the sample, roughly 87% are singletons; the top ten hold around 20%. Trimming shortened V by 6 bases and J by 2 bases, and 7 bases separated the two germline ends. The CDR3 runs 12 residues. Per germline, CDR1 MDHEN and CDR2 SYDVKM. Study-level findings and limits: Repertoires were obtained only post-peak T cell response.

With respect to this clone: Its cognate antigen is unknown.

This sequence joins TRBV28 and TRBJ1-2; possible D gene TRBD1, 6 bases. The sequencing used peripheral blood, collected on day 0 of AZD1222 vaccination. This sequence originates from an adult in good health. Here the CDR3 reads CASRTGNYGYTF. The CDR3 nucleotides read TGTGCCAGCAGAACAGGGAACTATGGCTACACCTTC.